Sequencing of this T cell receptor beta chain was carried out in a study of blood T cell repertoires in COVID-19. Overall study: PBMCs, B-cell-depleted T cells, or T cells provided the cDNA or gDNA that made up the material.

Clones were sequenced by immunoSEQ multiplex PCR, and TCRdb holds only the in-frame ones, with some missing. The sample lists around 40,000 clones; about 82% were seen once. Trimming pared 4 bases from V and 1 base from J, leaving 10 bases between. Germline V CDR1 and CDR2: SQVTM, ANQGSEA. The CDR3 length is 13 residues. The receptor was isolated from a human donor in a cohort sampled during active COVID-19. The rearrangement links TRBV29-1 to TRBJ1-1, with D possibly TRBD1 on 5 matching bases. The sequencing sample was made of peripheral blood. CDR3 sequence reads: CSVVNQGNTEAFF. The CDR3 coding sequence is TGCAGCGTTGTTAATCAGGGGAACACTGAAGCTTTCTTT. The entire variable domain, with the rest obtained from reference TRBV29-1 and TRBJ1-1, is as follows: SAVISQKPSRDICQRGTSLTIQCQVDSQVTMMFWYRQQPGQSLTLIATANQGSEATYESGFVIDKFPISRPNLTFSTLTVSNMSPEDSSIYLCSVVNQGNTEAFFGQGTRLTVV.